The sequence of this T cell receptor (beta chain) was determined in a study of sequential checkpoint blockade in melanoma. Study background: Patients were randomized 1:1 to nivolumab-then-ipilimumab or ipilimumab-then-nivolumab first-line. 91 pretreatment tumor DNA samples were TCRβ immunosequenced. After nivolumab or ipilimumab alone, about 22 patients had week-13 rebiopsies.

The table came from immunoSEQ multiplex PCR; TCRdb's copy has only in-frame clones and leaves some out. The sample has tens of thousands of clones, 30% to 35% seen once; the top ten hold 1.5% to 2%. The treatment here: randomized to nivolumab then ipilimumab (arm A) or the reverse (arm B). In its sample, this clone was seen many times. The length of the CDR3 is 13 residues. Germline CDR1 reads SGDLS; CDR2 reads YYNGEE. V lost 5 bases, J lost 2 bases, and 11 bases lay in between. The chain links TRBV9 to TRBJ2-7, with no clear D. The clonotype comes from a human donor with melanoma. The starting material was tumor tissue (inferred from file names), obtained from a patient given nivolumab and ipilimumab in sequence. The CDR3 sequence is CASSRDQTYEQYF. The CDR3 DNA follows: TGTGCCAGCAGTCGCGACCAAACCTACGAGCAGTACTTC. Complete variable domain (other parts from reference TRBV9 and TRBJ2-7): DSGVTQTPKHLITATGQRVTLRCSPRSGDLSVYWYQQSLDQGLQFLIQYYNGEERAKGNILERFSAQQFPDLHSELNLSSLELGDSALYFCASSRDQTYEQYFGPGTRLTVT.